The clone carrying this TCR beta chain has only one observation. Its target is unknown. The V gene lost 3 bases and the J gene lost 3 bases, with 11 bases spanning the gap. The CDR3 sequence is 15 residues long. Germline CDR1 is LNHDA and CDR2 is SQIVND (reference sequence). The source of the sample is a study of cytomegalovirus exposure and HLA in healthy donors. Broader study findings: In the 120 or so validation repertoires, approximately 94% of cluster scores exceeded 0, per a later analysis. According to reports, the classifier identified cytomegalovirus status with high specificity and sensitivity. It was confirmed in vitro that a few of the CMV-associated chains were specific for CMV antigens.

A 120-subject validation cohort, separate from the approximately 720-subject first cohort, supplied the donors. Sequencing used immunoSEQ multiplex PCR; TCRdb keeps in-frame clones, though not all of them. The repertoire holds 60,000 to 65,000 clones, with about 96% as singletons. This clonotype was sampled from a woman in her late teens or twenties in good health and CMV-seronegative. Material for sequencing was PBMCs. V usage is TRBV19 and J usage is TRBJ2-2; maybe TRBD1 (5 bases). The CDR3 reads CASSMQGTDTGELFF. In DNA form, the CDR3 reads TGTGCCAGTAGTATGCAGGGAACCGACACCGGGGAGCTGTTTTTT.